These 4 T cell receptor beta chains were sequenced from one sample in a study of human CD8 memory T cell subsets. UMI-labeled 5' RACE produced the TCR beta libraries. Each CDR3 protein gets one entry in TCRdb, which reprocessed the 5' RACE reads and gives no DNA. The sample totals 5,000 to 7,500 distinct CDR3 sequences. Sequenced input: CD8+ effector memory T cells (TEM) sorted from PBMCs. Sample subset: effector memory CD8 T cells, CCR7- CD45RO+ CD95+. These receptors all stem from a human donor in good health.

The gene calls are TRBV12-5 and TRBJ1-1; without DNA, the TCRdb call of TRBD1 cannot be checked. The CDR3 is made up of 15 amino acids. Per germline, CDR1 LGHNT and CDR2 FRNRAP. This CDR3 reads CASGLRQGENTEAFF.

The rearrangement uses TRBV28 and TRBJ1-1; the TRBD1 assignment by TCRdb is unverifiable without DNA. The germline CDR1 and CDR2 sequences are MDHEN and SYDVKM. The length of the CDR3 is 22 residues. The CDR3 is CASSPDQGRWPPQEWRNTEAFF.

This clonotype is deemed medium-sized by its frequency. The chain is built from TRBV6-4 and TRBJ2-2; TCRdb's D gene call, TRBD2, goes unchecked for lack of DNA. The CDR3 has 14 amino acids. In germline, CDR1 is MRHNA, CDR2 SNTAGT. The CDR3 sequence is CASSDSGETGELFF.

V and J are TRBV7-3 and TRBJ2-3; there is no DNA to check the TCRdb D call of TRBD1. CDR3 length: 14 amino acids. Germline V lookup: CDR1 SGHTA, CDR2 FQGTGA. CDR3: CASSWTGSTDTQYF.